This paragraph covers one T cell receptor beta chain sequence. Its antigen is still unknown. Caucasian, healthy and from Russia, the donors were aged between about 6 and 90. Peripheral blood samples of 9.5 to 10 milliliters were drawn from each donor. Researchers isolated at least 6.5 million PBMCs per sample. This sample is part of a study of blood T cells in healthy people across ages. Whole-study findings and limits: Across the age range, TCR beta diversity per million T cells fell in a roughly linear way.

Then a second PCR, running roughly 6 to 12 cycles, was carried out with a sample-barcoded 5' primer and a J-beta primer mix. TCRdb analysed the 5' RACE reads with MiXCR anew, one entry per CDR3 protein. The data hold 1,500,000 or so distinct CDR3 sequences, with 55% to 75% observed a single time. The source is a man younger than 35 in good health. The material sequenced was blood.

The CDR3 DNA sequence: TGTGCCAGCAGTTTGTCGAACTCCAATGAGCAGTTCTTC. Amino acids: CASSLSNSNEQFF. This chain joins TRBV27 and TRBJ2-1; D unresolved. Trimming removed 3 bases from V and 6 bases from J, with 9 bases in between. The CDR3 contains 13 residues. CDR1 is MNHEY and CDR2 is SMNVEV in the germline V gene (reference sequence).